This passage covers 16 T cell receptor beta chains from one sample sequenced in a study of blood T cell repertoires in COVID-19. Assay used: immunoSEQ multiplex PCR; TCRdb lists only in-frame clones, some missing. The sample has roughly 260,000 clones, roughly nine tenths seen once. Source material: peripheral blood. The origin of the receptors is a man aged 40-50 years who had recovered from COVID-19.

This chain uses TRBV2 with TRBJ1-1; D unresolved. The CDR3 totals 14 residues. V was trimmed by 5 bases and J by 0 bases, leaving 10 bases between them. The germline CDR1 and CDR2 sequences are SNHLY and FYNNEI. For the CDR3, the DNA is TGTGCCAGCAGTCCCCGGGAGTTGAACACTGAAGCTTTCTTT. Residues: CASSPRELNTEAFF.

J is TRBJ1-2 and V is TRBV7-9, with 12 bases aligning to TRBD1. J gave up 6 bases and V 3 bases, and 8 bases lay outside the gene matches. This CDR3 has 16 amino acids. Germline CDR1 SEHNR, CDR2 FQNEAQ (reference sequence). Written as DNA, the CDR3 is TGTGCCAGCAGCTTGGGGACAGGGGGCCTGCGGGATGGCTACACCTTC. It is translated as CASSLGTGGLRDGYTF.

This sequence joins TRBV29-1 and TRBJ2-6; TRBD1 is a possible D gene (6 bases). Germline CDR1 and CDR2: SQVTM and ANQGSEA. The V and J ends lost 5 bases and 0 bases respectively, with 14 bases between them. The CDR3 runs to 16 residues. CDR3 in amino acids: CSVLGANNSGANVLTF. CDR3 coding DNA: TGCAGCGTTTTGGGGGCGAATAACTCTGGGGCCAACGTCCTGACTTTC.

The chain couples TRBV7-8 to TRBJ2-1, with a weak D call TRBD2 (5 bases). The germline V and J ends were trimmed by 0 bases and 6 bases, with 9 bases remaining between them. Germline lookup yields CDR1 SGHVS and CDR2 FQNEAQ. The CDR3 covers 14 residues. CDR3 nucleotides: TGTGCCAGCAGCTTAGCCGGACTCGGCAATGAGCAGTTCTTC. This gives the protein CASSLAGLGNEQFF.

This rearrangement joins TRBV24-1 to TRBJ1-2; 10 nucleotides match TRBD1. CDR1 and CDR2 from the germline V gene are KGHDR and SFDVKD. Trimming removed 3 bases from V and 2 bases from J; junction bases left unmatched: 8. The CDR3 runs 17 residues. Here the CDR3 reads CATSDSGTGERNYGYTF. The CDR3 DNA reads as TGTGCCACCAGTGATAGTGGGACAGGGGAAAGGAACTATGGCTACACCTTC.

This chain links TRBV2 with TRBJ2-7, with TRBD2 matching over 12 bases. Germline CDR1 reads SNHLY; CDR2 reads FYNNEI. Losses at the gene ends were 1 base for V and 2 bases for J; bases not matched to a gene: 0. This CDR3 has 15 residues. CDR3 sequence reads: CASSEGLAGAYEQYF. The CDR3 region has the DNA TGTGCCAGCAGTGAAGGACTAGCGGGGGCCTACGAGCAGTACTTC. The whole variable domain, filled in from reference TRBV2 and TRBJ2-7, reads EPEVTQTPSHQVTQMGQEVILRCVPISNHLYFYWYRQILGQKVEFLVSFYNNEISEKSEIFDDQFSVERPDGSNFTLKIRSTKLEDSAMYFCASSEGLAGAYEQYFGPGTRLTVT.

The chain joins TRBV7-9 to TRBJ2-5; D remains unclear. The V and J ends lost 5 bases and 3 bases respectively, with 10 bases between them. CDR1 is SEHNR, CDR2 FQNEAQ, per germline (reference sequence). The CDR3 sequence is 13 residues long. CDR3 in amino acids: CASSPPTKETQYF. The DNA for the CDR3 is TGTGCCAGCAGCCCCCCCACAAAAGAGACCCAGTACTTC.

CDR3 sequence: CASSQDFSGRGDADTQYF. For the CDR3, the DNA is TGTGCCAGCAGCCAAGATTTTAGCGGGAGAGGTGACGCAGATACGCAGTATTTT. V gene TRBV4-2 combines with J gene TRBJ2-3; 9 bases map to TRBD2. This CDR3 contains 18 residues. Germline V lookup: CDR1 LGHNA, CDR2 YNFKEQ. With V trimmed by 0 bases and J by 4 bases, 11 bases remained unmatched.

Worth noting for this clone: The junction departs from the called germline gene at one end, perhaps through a read error. The chain combines TRBV7-9 with TRBJ2-5, with D maybe TRBD2 (6 bases). The CDR3 length is 12 residues. Germline V gene data show CDR1 as SEHNR and CDR2 as FQNEAQ (reference sequence). The CDR3 DNA is TGTGCCAGCAGCTTAGCGTCGCGGGATCAGGACTTC. Amino acid sequence: CASSLASRDQDF. The whole variable domain, filled in from reference TRBV7-9 and TRBJ2-5, reads DTGVSQNPRHKITKRGQNVTFRCDPISEHNRLYWYRQTLGQGPEFLTYFQNEAQLEKSRLLSDRFSAERPKGSFSTLEIQRTEQGDSAMYLCASSLASRDQDFGPGTRLLVL.

This clone was recorded once. V gene TRBV9 combines with J gene TRBJ2-1; no definite D call. The CDR3 is made up of 12 amino acids. V shed 4 bases and J shed 10 bases, with 12 bases lying between them. Germline V gene lookup returns CDR1 SGDLS and CDR2 YYNGEE. The DNA of the CDR3 is TGTGCCAGCAGCTGGGTAGGTAGCGAGCAGTTCTTC. It yields the protein CASSWVGSEQFF.

The chain links TRBV9 to TRBJ1-2, with D tentatively TRBD1 (5 bases). CDR3 length: 12 amino acids. Germline V gene lookup returns CDR1 SGDLS and CDR2 YYNGEE. With 4 bases removed from V and 3 bases from J, the gap between germline ends came to 7 bases. The CDR3 nucleotides are TGTGCCAGCAGCCAGGGTCACTATGGCTACACCTTC. This codes for CASSQGHYGYTF.

The DNA for the CDR3 is TGTGCCAGCAGCCTTGACAGGGGGCAAGGCTACACCTTC. Its translation: CASSLDRGQGYTF. The rearrangement links TRBV7-2 to TRBJ1-2; TRBD1 aligns across 10 bases. Germline values: CDR1 SGHTA, CDR2 FQGNSA. Trimming took 5 bases from V and 8 from J; bases not matched to a gene: 5. This CDR3 region has 13 residues.

The chain recombines TRBV4-1 with TRBJ2-7, with TRBD2 matching over 8 bases. Unmatched junction bases numbered 8, after V lost 1 base and J lost 3 bases. The germline gives CDR1 MGHRA, CDR2 YSYEKL. The CDR3 totals 16 residues. CDR3 sequence reads: CASSQAGGGRSYEQYF. CDR3 sequence (DNA): TGCGCCAGCAGCCAAGCAGGCGGGGGGCGAAGCTACGAGCAGTACTTC.

A remark on this clone: A single base separates this from a much larger clone, so it may be a read error. CDR3 nucleotides: TGTGCCAGTAGTCGCCTAACTAGCGGGAGGAGCTACGAGCAGTACTTC. Protein sequence: CASSRLTSGRSYEQYF. The chain links TRBV19 to TRBJ2-7; 12 bases agree with TRBD2. Germline assignment: CDR1 LNHDA and CDR2 SQIVND (reference sequence). This CDR3 spans 16 amino acids. J lost 3 bases, V lost 5 bases, and 8 bases had no gene match.

The chain links TRBV14 to TRBJ2-5; tentatively, D is TRBD2 (6 bases). The V end was cut by 1 base, the J end by 5 bases, with 17 bases between. Germline CDR1 SGHDN, CDR2 FVKESK. The CDR3 totals 16 residues. CDR3 residues: CASSQVRGGSGETQYF. In DNA, the CDR3 is TGTGCCAGCAGCCAAGTTAGGGGAGGATCAGGGGAGACCCAGTACTTC.

V and J are TRBV30 and TRBJ2-7; D call uncertain. Trimming took off 0 bases at V and 4 bases at J, with 13 bases between the two ends. In germline, CDR1 is GTSNPN, CDR2 SVGIG (reference sequence). This CDR3 is built from 14 residues. Here the CDR3 reads CAWSVLGRTYEQYF. CDR3 bases: TGTGCCTGGAGTGTACTGGGCCGTACTTACGAGCAGTACTTC.